Given below is one T cell receptor beta chain in context. Its cognate antigen is unknown. Germline CDR1 is GTSNPN and CDR2 is SVGIG (reference sequence). Trimming cost V 5 bases and J 6 bases, with 8 bases left between them. The CDR3 contains 10 residues. These data originate in a study of circulating CD8 cells and anti-PD-1 response in melanoma. Study-level background: About 50% of the 13 melanoma patients received first-line anti-PD-1 therapy.

Four subsets defined by PD-1 and/or TIGIT were sorted from live CD3+CD8+TCRalphabeta+ cells. Each library started from around 14 ng of total RNA using the QIAseq Immune Repertoire TCR panel. One entry per CDR3 protein results from TCRdb running MiXCR on the reads. The data show over a thousand distinct CDR3 sequences, with 7.5% to 10% seen just once and 5% to 6.5% held by the top ten. Findings and limits, study-wide: Some patients were treatment-naive; others were previously treated.

J is TRBJ2-7 and V is TRBV30; D gene uncertain. The specimen was CD8+ T cells from PBMCs, collected at baseline or after one month of anti-PD-1 therapy (not recorded which). This receptor was obtained from a human donor with melanoma. The CDR3 region is CAWGAGEQYF. DNA of the CDR3: TGTGCCTGGGGCGCCGGCGAGCAGTACTTC.